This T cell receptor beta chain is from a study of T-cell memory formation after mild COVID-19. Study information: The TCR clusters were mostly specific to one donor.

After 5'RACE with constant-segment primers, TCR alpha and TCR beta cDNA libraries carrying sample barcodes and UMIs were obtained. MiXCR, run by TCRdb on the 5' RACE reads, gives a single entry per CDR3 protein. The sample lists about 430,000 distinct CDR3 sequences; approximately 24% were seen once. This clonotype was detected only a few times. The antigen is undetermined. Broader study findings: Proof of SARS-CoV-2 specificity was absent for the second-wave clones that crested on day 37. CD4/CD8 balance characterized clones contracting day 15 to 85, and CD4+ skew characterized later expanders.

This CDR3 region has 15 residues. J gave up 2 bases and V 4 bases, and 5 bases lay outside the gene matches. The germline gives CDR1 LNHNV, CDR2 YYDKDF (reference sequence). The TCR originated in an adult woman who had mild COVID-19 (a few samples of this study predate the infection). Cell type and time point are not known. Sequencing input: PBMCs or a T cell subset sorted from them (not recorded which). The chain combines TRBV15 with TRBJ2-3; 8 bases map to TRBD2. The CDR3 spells CATSNSGDNTDTQYF. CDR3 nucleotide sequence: TGTGCCACCAGCAATAGCGGGGACAACACAGATACGCAGTATTTT.